This T cell receptor beta chain was sequenced during a study of cytomegalovirus exposure and HLA in healthy donors. Broader study findings: Likely technical artifact: a cluster of highly shared sequence variants. A list of 150 to 200 TCR beta chains associated with cytomegalovirus was given.

The CDR3 contains 15 residues. Looked up from germline, CDR1 is MNHEY and CDR2 is SVGAGI. V was clipped by 0 bases and J by 4 bases, with 10 bases between them. 60 Vbeta and 13 Jbeta primers were used in PCR. Some clones are missing from TCRdb's copy, which holds only in-frame ones; the method was immunoSEQ multiplex PCR. Of some 85,000 clones in the sample, approximately 76% are singletons; the top ten hold 1.4%. This clone was observed a few times. Its antigen remains unknown. Specimen: PBMCs. The sequence was obtained from a male donor in good health and CMV-seronegative. The gene calls are TRBV6-5 and TRBJ1-3; D uncertain. CDR3: CASSYSSGAGNTIYF. The CDR3 coding sequence is TGTGCCAGCAGTTACTCGAGCGGCGCCGGAAACACCATATATTTT.